The rows below give T cell receptor beta chains drawn from one sample of a study of shared clonotypes between healthy human individuals. TCRdb's table, derived via immunoSEQ multiplex PCR, lists solely in-frame clones and lacks some. The profile shows approximately 2.1 million clones, approximately 93% of them singletons. The sequenced material came from naive CD4+ T cells from PBMCs. The receptor set was obtained from a man between 18 and 29 years old in good health. Some clones in this sample may be carry-over from other donors' samples. CDR3s leave out the opening cysteine and the closing phenylalanine or tryptophan.

J	V	length	CDR3
TRBJ2-7	TRBV6-1	12	ASSVGPPSYEQY
TRBJ2-3	TRBV7-9	16	ASSLIGRSGRAADTQY
TRBJ2-1	TRBV6-5	12	ASSRLAGGTEQF
TRBJ2-5	TRBV29-1	13	SVPDRGFRRETQY
TRBJ2-3	TRBV5-1	13	ASSSARGGTDTQY
TRBJ1-5	TRBV5-5	14	ASSGRTDLSNQPQH
TRBJ2-6	TRBV5-4	14	ASSPPRVSGANVLT
TRBJ2-3	TRBV25-1	13	ASGPPSGSTDTQY
TRBJ2-7	TRBV19	11	ASSGREAREQY
TRBJ2-1	TRBV30	13	AWKPGLSYYNEQF
TRBJ2-1	TRBV7-6	11	ASRLAGGVEQF
TRBJ2-3	TRBV5-4	14	ASSPQGSGSTDTQY
TRBJ2-2	TRBV5-8	11	ASRGWNTGELF
TRBJ1-4	TRBV5-8	13	ASSLGDSKNEKLF
TRBJ1-5	TRBV6-1	9	ASSPESAQH
TRBJ1-4	TRBV4-2	12	ASSQGLGGEKLF
TRBJ2-2	TRBV19	14	ASSILAGSNTGELF
TRBJ1-2	TRBV10-3	13	AISESGTEREGYT
TRBJ2-3	TRBV28	18	ASSEYPGLAGGKSTDTQY
TRBJ1-4	TRBV10-3	11	AIGGATNEKLF
TRBJ2-1	TRBV19	13	ASSIVSTLGREQF
TRBJ2-5	TRBV7-7	15	ASSLGHRGPLQETQY
TRBJ1-2	TRBV6-1	13	ASSVARTGDSGYT
TRBJ2-3	TRBV19	14	ASSTRLGGNTDTQY
TRBJ2-5	TRBV7-9	13	ASSPGTSGQETQY
TRBJ2-7	TRBV6-6	12	ASSSAGGHYEQY
TRBJ2-1	TRBV7-3	13	ASSFGVGVYNEQF
TRBJ2-3	TRBV5-1	13	ASRSSGANTDTQY
TRBJ1-1	TRBV27	13	ASSPRGAMNTEAF
TRBJ2-1	TRBV19	13	ASSLDPTIYNEQF
TRBJ2-7	TRBV6-1	11	ASSEAGPYEQY
TRBJ2-3	TRBV19	12	ASKTGYSTDTQY
TRBJ2-2	TRBV28	14	ASSKRGYKNTGELF
TRBJ1-2	TRBV28	12	ASSFPTGGYGYT
TRBJ1-4	TRBV7-9	12	ASSLEGFNEKLF
TRBJ2-2	TRBV9	13	ASSVGGANTGELF
TRBJ1-1	TRBV6-5	11	ASSRPVGTEAF
TRBJ2-1	TRBV12-5	9	ASGLIDEQF
TRBJ2-7	TRBV28	14	ASSRVTGGPSGEQY
TRBJ1-5	TRBV28	13	ATQPGLKGMQPQH
TRBJ1-1	TRBV9	14	ASSAGTGGMNTEAF
TRBJ2-3	TRBV12-5	11	ASVGYDADTQY
TRBJ2-1	TRBV7-8	17	ASSPLRTSGSSSYNEQF
TRBJ1-1	TRBV9	12	ASSDGTGGWGAF
TRBJ2-3	TRBV5-4	15	ASSLGSLAGDTDTQY
TRBJ2-7	TRBV7-2	15	ASSPDRGRAGSYEQY
TRBJ2-7	TRBV6-5	11	ASARTGPGEQY
TRBJ2-7	TRBV19	16	ASSPGLWASGSSYEQY
TRBJ2-5	TRBV5-6	12	ASSLKTRTETQY
TRBJ1-4	TRBV19	13	ASSITGTGGEKLF
TRBJ2-1	TRBV6-5	13	ASTGVGTSYNEQF
TRBJ1-2	TRBV6-5	9	ASTGVGGYT
TRBJ2-3	TRBV7-6	13	ASSGAFGSTDTQY
TRBJ1-6	TRBV7-9	9	ASSIGSPLH
TRBJ2-5	TRBV30	14	AWSDKANIYQETQY
TRBJ2-7	TRBV11-3	12	ASSPGGSSYEQY
TRBJ2-2	TRBV2	10	ARRDPSRELF
TRBJ2-6	TRBV6-6	12	ASSSRSGANVLT
TRBJ1-5	TRBV27	15	ASSLYSGGGSNQPQH